One and the same sample provided the 23 T cell receptor beta chains below, sequenced in a study of T-cell reconstitution after alpha-beta-depleted transplantation in children. Unique molecular identifiers tagged the TCRbeta library. From the PCR reads, TCRdb called clonotypes with MiXCR, one entry per CDR3 protein. The sample yields 500,000 to 750,000 distinct CDR3 sequences, over 10% seen once. Sequencing was performed on PBMCs, mostly from graft donor cells, taken 360 days after TCRalphabeta/CD19-depleted stem cell transplant. The receptors here all came from a male patient younger than 18 who had a stem cell transplant for acute myeloid leukemia, so the T cells may come from the graft donor.

The chain combines TRBV20-1 with TRBJ2-3; 11 nucleotides line up with TRBD2. The CDR3 sequence is 17 residues long. The V and J ends lost 6 bases and 5 bases, in that order; junction bases with no gene match: 16. Germline V gene sequence: CDR1 DFQATT, CDR2 SNEGSKA (reference sequence). This CDR3 is CSAIGTSGSLDLDTQYF. CDR3 in DNA: TGCAGTGCCATCGGAACTAGCGGGAGTCTCGATCTAGATACGCAGTATTTT.

The chain joins TRBV29-1 to TRBJ2-1; 13 nucleotides align to TRBD2. The CDR3 runs to 14 residues. Germline V lookup: CDR1 SQVTM, CDR2 ANQGSEA. With 3 bases clipped from V and 5 bases from J, the junction kept 1 base outside the gene matches. CDR3: CSVDGTSGNNEQFF. CDR3 in DNA: TGCAGCGTTGATGGGACTAGCGGGAACAATGAGCAGTTCTTC.

V gene TRBV6-5 combines with J gene TRBJ1-6; 11 bases are shared with TRBD1. The ends lost 6 bases at V and 5 bases at J; junction bases unmatched: 6. Per the germline V gene, CDR1 is MNHEY and CDR2 is SVGAGI. This CDR3 contains 16 residues. CDR3 residues: CASRTPDRGHNSPLHF. The CDR3 DNA is TGTGCCAGCAGAACCCCGGACAGGGGGCATAATTCACCCCTCCACTTT.

The CDR3 DNA reads as TGTGCCAGCAACAGGGGGGCGAACACCGGGGAGCTGTTTTTT. It is translated as CASNRGANTGELFF. The rearrangement uses TRBV6-1 and TRBJ2-2, with 8 bases that match TRBD1. Unmatched junction bases numbered 1, after V lost 7 bases and J lost 0 bases. The germline V gene encodes CDR1 MNHNS and CDR2 SASEGT. This CDR3 region has 14 residues.

The CDR3 loop reads CSAKPTYEQYF. Written as DNA, the CDR3 is TGCAGTGCTAAGCCGACCTACGAGCAGTACTTC. The chain employs TRBV20-1 and TRBJ2-7, with D uncertain. The CDR3 runs 11 residues. V was trimmed by 4 bases and J by 2 bases, leaving 6 bases between them. CDR1 is DFQATT and CDR2 is SNEGSKA in the germline V gene (reference sequence).

This rearrangement joins TRBV5-1 to TRBJ2-7; unclear D gene. CDR1 and CDR2 from the germline V gene are SGHRS and YFSETQ. The CDR3 contains 15 residues. V gave up 1 base and J gave up 2 bases, with 13 bases separating them. Written as DNA, the CDR3 is TGCGCCAGCAGCTTGAACGGTCAACAAGCCTACGAGCAGTACTTC. Amino acids: CASSLNGQQAYEQYF.

This clonotype was counted only a few times. The rearrangement joins TRBV3-1 to TRBJ2-3, with TRBD2 matching over 15 bases. Germline V lookup: CDR1 LGHDT, CDR2 YNNKEL (reference sequence). The CDR3 runs to 17 residues. The J segment lost 5 bases and the V segment lost 4 bases, leaving 7 bases of the junction unmatched. Here the CDR3 DNA reads TGTGCCAGCAGCCCACGGACTAGCGGGAGGGCCGGAGATACGCAGTATTTT. Translated, it gives CASSPRTSGRAGDTQYF.

This clonotype was recorded many times. The genes are TRBV29-1 and TRBJ2-7; 10 bases match TRBD1. Germline loops: CDR1 SQVTM, CDR2 ANQGSEA. With 6 bases clipped from V and 0 bases from J, the junction kept 5 bases outside the gene matches. This CDR3 has 14 amino acids. Here the CDR3 DNA reads TGCAGCGTCCGTCGGACAGGGGGCTCCTACGAGCAGTACTTC. It encodes CSVRRTGGSYEQYF.

In its sample, this clonotype was seen a few times. This sequence joins TRBV29-1 and TRBJ1-2, with D possibly being TRBD1 (5 bases). This CDR3 comprises 14 residues. Germline lookup yields CDR1 SQVTM and CDR2 ANQGSEA. V was shortened by 6 bases and J by 8 bases, with 22 bases between the two germline ends. CDR3 nucleotides: TGCAGCGTCAACTTAGGGGCGACGAGAGGCGGCTACACCTTC. It codes for CSVNLGATRGGYTF.

V usage is TRBV28 and J usage is TRBJ2-1, with TRBD2 identical over 13 bases. J gave up 3 bases and V 6 bases, and 8 bases lay outside the gene matches. The germline CDR1 and CDR2 sequences are MDHEN and SYDVKM. The CDR3 is made up of 17 amino acids. The CDR3 sequence is CASRLGLAGVFYNEQFF. CDR3 in DNA: TGTGCCAGCAGATTAGGACTAGCGGGAGTATTCTACAATGAGCAGTTCTTC.

This clonotype showed up many times. The genes are TRBV29-1 and TRBJ2-1; maybe TRBD2 (6 bases). The germline V gene has CDR1 SQVTM and CDR2 ANQGSEA. The CDR3 spans 14 residues. V lost 3 bases, J lost 7 bases, and 16 bases lay in between. CDR3 bases: TGCAGCGTTGATGTAACTAGCTTAGTGAATGAGCAGTTCTTC. It encodes CSVDVTSLVNEQFF.

This chain joins TRBV9 and TRBJ2-7; D uncertain. The CDR3 covers 13 residues. Germline loops: CDR1 SGDLS, CDR2 YYNGEE. V shed 0 bases and J shed 3 bases, with 7 bases lying between them. For the CDR3, the DNA is TGTGCCAGCAGCGTAGCCCCTTTCTACGAGCAGTACTTC. Residues: CASSVAPFYEQYF.

The chain links TRBV20-1 to TRBJ2-1; 14 nucleotides agree with TRBD2. CDR3 length: 15 residues. The V gene end was trimmed by 6 bases and the J gene end by 7 bases; junction bases not matched to a gene: 8. Per germline, CDR1 DFQATT and CDR2 SNEGSKA (reference sequence). CDR3 in DNA: TGCAGTGCCTCCCCCGGGACTAGCGGGAGTAATGAGCAGTTCTTC. Its protein is CSASPGTSGSNEQFF.

Only a few counts were recorded for this clonotype. At one end, the junction sequence differs from germline, possibly due to a read error. The V gene is TRBV3-1, the J gene TRBJ2-1, with D hard to call. The CDR3 covers 15 residues. Germline assignment: CDR1 LGHDT and CDR2 YNNKEL (reference sequence). The CDR3, as DNA: TGCGCCAGCAGCCAAGATCTTCCGGAGAGGAATGAGCAGTTCTTC. This sequence encodes CASSQDLPERNEQFF.

The genes are TRBV5-1 and TRBJ2-1; 9 nucleotides line up with TRBD2. V shed 0 bases, J shed 8 bases, and the junction held 12 bases outside the gene matches. This CDR3 region has 17 residues. Germline CDR1 and CDR2: SGHRS and YFSETQ. CDR3 sequence reads: CASSLGPAAGGPYEQFF. DNA of the CDR3: TGCGCCAGCAGCTTGGGTCCCGCGGCGGGAGGGCCGTATGAGCAGTTCTTC.

This clonotype was seen ten or more times. The rearrangement links TRBV5-1 to TRBJ2-7; D is possibly TRBD1 or TRBD2 (5 bases each). Trimming removed 4 bases from V and 1 base from J, with 15 bases in between. CDR1 SGHRS and CDR2 YFSETQ come from the germline V gene. The CDR3 totals 15 residues. The CDR3 loop reads CASSATPGPSYEQYF. CDR3 nucleotides: TGCGCCAGCAGCGCAACACCGGGGCCATCCTACGAGCAGTACTTC.

V usage is TRBV29-1 and J usage is TRBJ1-2; D call uncertain. The CDR3 consists of 9 residues. V was trimmed by 5 bases and J by 6 bases, leaving 4 bases between them. Per germline, CDR1 SQVTM and CDR2 ANQGSEA. The CDR3 bases are TGCAGCGTTTTGAATGGCTACACCTTC. This gives the protein CSVLNGYTF.

The chain carries TRBV12-3 or TRBV12-4 and TRBJ1-5; D not resolved. The CDR3 sequence is 14 residues long. V was clipped by 3 bases and J by 3 bases, with 9 bases between them. The DNA for the CDR3 is TGTGCCAGCAGTTTCAGGCAGCTCAATCAGCCCCAGCATTTT. As protein: CASSFRQLNQPQHF.

This rearrangement joins TRBV5-1 to TRBJ2-4; 11 bases align to TRBD2. After removal of 4 bases from V and 0 bases from J, the junction contained 6 bases not matched to a gene. CDR3 length equals 17 residues. Germline lookup yields CDR1 SGHRS and CDR2 YFSETQ. The CDR3 here is CASSAGLAGGAKNIQYF. In nucleotides, the CDR3 is TGCGCCAGCAGCGCCGGACTAGCGGGTGGAGCCAAAAACATTCAGTACTTC.

This chain uses TRBV2 with TRBJ2-7, with 9 bases identical to TRBD1. The V and J ends lost 8 bases and 5 bases, in that order; junction bases with no gene match: 4. The germline V gene encodes CDR1 SNHLY and CDR2 FYNNEI. This CDR3 region has 12 residues. The CDR3 region has the DNA TGTGCCAGCCGGGACAGGGAGGACGAGCAGTACTTC. Translation gives CASRDREDEQYF.

To note about this clonotype: Likely a read error: the CDR3 ends without its conserved phenylalanine or tryptophan. The chain joins TRBV6-2 or TRBV6-3 to TRBJ2-1; perhaps TRBD1 as D (5 bases). CDR3 length: 15 residues. Germline V gene data show CDR1 as MNHEY and CDR2 as SVGEGT. CDR3 residues: CASSHSGYSYNEQFC. The CDR3, as DNA: TGTGCCAGCAGTCACTCAGGGTACTCCTACAATGAGCAGTTCTGC.

The V and J genes are TRBV4-3 and TRBJ2-3; no definite D call. Germline CDR1 is LGHNA and CDR2 is YSLEER. This CDR3 has 17 residues. V was trimmed by 0 bases and J by 1 base, leaving 14 bases between them. In DNA form, the CDR3 reads TGCGCCAGCAGCCAAGAAAGGGTAGCTGGGGGCACAGATACGCAGTATTTT. It codes for CASSQERVAGGTDTQYF.

This clonotype was picked up many times. The chain links TRBV28 to TRBJ2-2, with 7 bases matching TRBD2. J gave up 1 base and V 8 bases, and 13 bases lay outside the gene matches. Germline assignment: CDR1 MDHEN and CDR2 SYDVKM. CDR3 length equals 17 residues. The CDR3 region is CASLPHKLAVNTGELFF. Here the CDR3 DNA reads TGTGCCAGCCTCCCCCATAAGCTAGCGGTGAACACCGGGGAGCTGTTTTTT.